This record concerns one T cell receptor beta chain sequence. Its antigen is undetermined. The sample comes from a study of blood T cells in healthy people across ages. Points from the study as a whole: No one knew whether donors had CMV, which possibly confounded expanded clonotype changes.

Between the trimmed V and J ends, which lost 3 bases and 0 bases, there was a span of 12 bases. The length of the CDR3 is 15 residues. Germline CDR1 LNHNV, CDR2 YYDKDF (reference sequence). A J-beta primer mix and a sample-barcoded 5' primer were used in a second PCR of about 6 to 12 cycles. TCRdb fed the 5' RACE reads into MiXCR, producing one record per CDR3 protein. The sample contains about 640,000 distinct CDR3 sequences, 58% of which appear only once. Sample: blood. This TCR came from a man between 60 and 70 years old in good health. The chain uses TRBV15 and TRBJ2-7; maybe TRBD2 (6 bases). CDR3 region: CATSSGRESSYEQYF. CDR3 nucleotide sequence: TGTGCCACCAGCAGCGGACGGGAGAGCTCCTACGAGCAGTACTTC.